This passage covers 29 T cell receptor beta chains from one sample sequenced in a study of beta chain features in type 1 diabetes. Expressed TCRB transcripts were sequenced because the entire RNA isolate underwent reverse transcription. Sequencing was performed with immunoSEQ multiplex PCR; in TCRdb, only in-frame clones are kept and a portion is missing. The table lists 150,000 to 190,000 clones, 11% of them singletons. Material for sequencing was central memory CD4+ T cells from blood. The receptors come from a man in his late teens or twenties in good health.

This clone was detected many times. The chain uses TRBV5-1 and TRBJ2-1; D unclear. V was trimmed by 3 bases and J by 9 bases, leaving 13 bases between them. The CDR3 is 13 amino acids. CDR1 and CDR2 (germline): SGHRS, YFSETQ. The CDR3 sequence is CASSSSQAREQFF. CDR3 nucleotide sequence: TGCGCCAGCAGCTCCAGTCAAGCGCGTGAGCAGTTCTTC. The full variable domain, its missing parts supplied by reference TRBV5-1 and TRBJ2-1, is KAGVTQTPRYLIKTRGQQVTLSCSPISGHRSVSWYQQTPGQGLQFLFEYFSETQRNKGNFPGRFSGRQFSNSRSEMNVSTLELGDSALYLCASSSSQAREQFFGPGTRLTVL.

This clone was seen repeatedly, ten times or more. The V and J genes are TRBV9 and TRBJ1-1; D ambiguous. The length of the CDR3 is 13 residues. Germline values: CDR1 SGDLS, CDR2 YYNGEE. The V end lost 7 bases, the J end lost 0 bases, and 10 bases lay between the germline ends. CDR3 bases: TGTGCCAGCGCTCCCGGGCTGAACACTGAAGCTTTCTTT. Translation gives CASAPGLNTEAFF.

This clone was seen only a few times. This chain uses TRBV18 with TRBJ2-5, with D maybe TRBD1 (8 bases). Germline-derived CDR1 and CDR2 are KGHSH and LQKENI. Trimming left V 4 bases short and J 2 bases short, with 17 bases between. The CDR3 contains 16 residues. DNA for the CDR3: TGTGCCAGCTCACAGCCCGGACAGGGAGGGCAAGAGACCCAGTACTTC. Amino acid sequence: CASSQPGQGGQETQYF.

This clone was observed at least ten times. The CDR3 region has the DNA TGCAGCGTGGGGCAGCTCCACACTGAAGCTTTCTTT. Encoded protein: CSVGQLHTEAFF. The rearrangement links TRBV29-1 to TRBJ1-1, with D possibly TRBD1 on 5 matching bases. V was trimmed by 6 bases and J by 3 bases, leaving 11 bases between them. This CDR3 has 12 residues. Germline V gene lookup returns CDR1 SQVTM and CDR2 ANQGSEA.

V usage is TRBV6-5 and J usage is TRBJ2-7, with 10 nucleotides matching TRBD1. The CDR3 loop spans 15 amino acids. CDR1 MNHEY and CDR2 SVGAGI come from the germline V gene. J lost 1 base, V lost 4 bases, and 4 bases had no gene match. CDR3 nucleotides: TGTGCCAGCAGTTGGACAGGGGGAGAGTCCTACGAGCAGTACTTC. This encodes CASSWTGGESYEQYF.

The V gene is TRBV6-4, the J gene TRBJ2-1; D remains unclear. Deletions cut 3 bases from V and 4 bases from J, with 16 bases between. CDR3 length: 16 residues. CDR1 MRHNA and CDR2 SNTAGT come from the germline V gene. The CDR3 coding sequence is TGTGCCAGCAGTGAACAACATCTACTACCTTACAATGAGCAGTTCTTC. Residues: CASSEQHLLPYNEQFF.

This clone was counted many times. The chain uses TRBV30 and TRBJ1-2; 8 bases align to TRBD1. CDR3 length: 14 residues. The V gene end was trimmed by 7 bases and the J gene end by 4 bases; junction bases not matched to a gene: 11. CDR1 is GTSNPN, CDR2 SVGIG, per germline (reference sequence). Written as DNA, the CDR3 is TGTGCCTCGCTAAGGACAGGGACCTCCTATGGCTACACCTTC. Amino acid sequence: CASLRTGTSYGYTF.

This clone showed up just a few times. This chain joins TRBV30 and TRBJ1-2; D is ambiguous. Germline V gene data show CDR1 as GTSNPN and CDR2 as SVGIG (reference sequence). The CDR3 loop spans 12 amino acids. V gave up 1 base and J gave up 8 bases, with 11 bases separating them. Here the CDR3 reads CAWSARGIGYTF. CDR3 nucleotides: TGTGCCTGGAGTGCCCGGGGTATCGGCTACACCTTC.

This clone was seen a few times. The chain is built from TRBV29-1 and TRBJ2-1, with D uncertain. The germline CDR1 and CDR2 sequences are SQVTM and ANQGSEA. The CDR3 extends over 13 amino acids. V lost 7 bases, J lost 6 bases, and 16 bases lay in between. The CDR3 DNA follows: TGCAGCGCAAACTTACACTCAACCAATGAGCAGTTCTTC. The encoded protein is CSANLHSTNEQFF.

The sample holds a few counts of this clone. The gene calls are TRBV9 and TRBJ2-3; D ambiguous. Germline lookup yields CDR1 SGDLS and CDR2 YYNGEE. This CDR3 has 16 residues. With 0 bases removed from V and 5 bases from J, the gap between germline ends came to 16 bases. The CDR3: CASSVGPNNRVDTQYF. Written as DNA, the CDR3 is TGTGCCAGCAGCGTAGGGCCAAATAACCGAGTAGATACGCAGTATTTT.

CDR3 amino acids: CASSVGVDRAKNIQYF. In DNA, the CDR3 is TGTGCCAGCAGCGTAGGGGTCGACAGGGCCAAAAACATTCAGTACTTC. The chain is built from TRBV9 and TRBJ2-4, with D perhaps TRBD1 (6 bases). From germline, CDR1 is SGDLS and CDR2 YYNGEE. V shed 0 bases and J shed 1 base, with 11 bases lying between them. This CDR3 contains 16 residues.

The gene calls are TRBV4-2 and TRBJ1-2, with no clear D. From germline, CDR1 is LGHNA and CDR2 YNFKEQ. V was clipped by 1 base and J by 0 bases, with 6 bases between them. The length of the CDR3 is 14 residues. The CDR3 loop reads CASSQGDSNYGYTF. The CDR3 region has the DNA TGTGCCAGCAGCCAAGGAGATTCTAACTATGGCTACACCTTC.

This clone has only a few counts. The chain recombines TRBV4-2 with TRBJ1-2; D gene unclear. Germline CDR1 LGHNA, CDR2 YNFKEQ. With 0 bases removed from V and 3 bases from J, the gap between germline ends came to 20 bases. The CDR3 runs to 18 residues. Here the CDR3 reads CASSQEVEHVIVYYGYTF. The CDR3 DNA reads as TGTGCCAGCAGCCAAGAGGTCGAACATGTGATTGTATACTATGGCTACACCTTC.

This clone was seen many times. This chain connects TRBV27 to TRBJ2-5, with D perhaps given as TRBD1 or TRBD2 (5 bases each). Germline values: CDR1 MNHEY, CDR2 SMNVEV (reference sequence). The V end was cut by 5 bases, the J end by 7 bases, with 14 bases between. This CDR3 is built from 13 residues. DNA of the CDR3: TGTGCCAGCAGTCCCGGGACCCGAGGGACCCAGTACTTC. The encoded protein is CASSPGTRGTQYF.

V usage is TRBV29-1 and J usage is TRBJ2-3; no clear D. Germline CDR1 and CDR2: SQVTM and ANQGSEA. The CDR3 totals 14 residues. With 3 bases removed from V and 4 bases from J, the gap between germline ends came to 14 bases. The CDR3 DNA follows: TGCAGCGTTGATCGGCTTATTCAGCCAGATACGCAGTATTTT. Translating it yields CSVDRLIQPDTQYF.

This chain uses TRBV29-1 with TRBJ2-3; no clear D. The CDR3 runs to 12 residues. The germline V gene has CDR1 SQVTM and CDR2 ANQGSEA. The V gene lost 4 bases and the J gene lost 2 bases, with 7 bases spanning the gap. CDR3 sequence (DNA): TGCAGCGTTGGAGGAACCACAGATACGCAGTATTTT. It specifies CSVGGTTDTQYF.

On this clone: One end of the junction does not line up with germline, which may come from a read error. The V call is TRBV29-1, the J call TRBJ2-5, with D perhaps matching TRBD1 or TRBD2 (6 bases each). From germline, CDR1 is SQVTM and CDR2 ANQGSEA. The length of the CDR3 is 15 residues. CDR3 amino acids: CSGERGATVQETQYF. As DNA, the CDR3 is TGCAGCGGTGAAAGGGGGGCAACGGTCCAAGAGACCCAGTACTTC. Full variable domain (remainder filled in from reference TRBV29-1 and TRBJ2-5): SAVISQKPSRDICQRGTSLTIQCQVDSQVTMMFWYRQQPGQSLTLIATANQGSEATYESGFVIDKFPISRPNLTFSTLTVSNMSPEDSSIYLCSGERGATVQETQYFGPGTRLLVL.

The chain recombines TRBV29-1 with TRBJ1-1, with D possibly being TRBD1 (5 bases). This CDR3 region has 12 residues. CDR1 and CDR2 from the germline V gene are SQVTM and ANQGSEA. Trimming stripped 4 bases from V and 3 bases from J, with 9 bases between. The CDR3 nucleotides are TGCAGCGTTGGGGGACTGGACACTGAAGCTTTCTTT. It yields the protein CSVGGLDTEAFF.

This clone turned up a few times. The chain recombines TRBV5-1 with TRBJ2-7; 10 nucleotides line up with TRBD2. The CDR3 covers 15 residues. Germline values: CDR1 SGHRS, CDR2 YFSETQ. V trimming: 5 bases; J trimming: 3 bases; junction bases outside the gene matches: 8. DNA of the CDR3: TGCGCCAGCAGTGCTCTAGCGGGAGACCTCTACGAGCAGTACTTC. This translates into CASSALAGDLYEQYF.

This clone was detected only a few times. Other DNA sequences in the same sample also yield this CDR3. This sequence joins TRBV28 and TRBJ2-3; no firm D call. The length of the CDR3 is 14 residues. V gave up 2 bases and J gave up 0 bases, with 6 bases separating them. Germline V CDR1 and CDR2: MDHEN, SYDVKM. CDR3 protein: CASSLMGSTDTQYF. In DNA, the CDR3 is TGTGCCAGCAGTTTAATGGGGAGCACAGATACGCAGTATTTT.

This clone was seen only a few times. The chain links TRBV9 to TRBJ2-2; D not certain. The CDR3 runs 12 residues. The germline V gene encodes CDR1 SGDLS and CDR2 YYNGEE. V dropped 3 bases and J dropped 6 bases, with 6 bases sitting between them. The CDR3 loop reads CASSAQAGELFF. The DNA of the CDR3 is TGTGCCAGCAGCGCTCAGGCCGGGGAGCTGTTTTTT.

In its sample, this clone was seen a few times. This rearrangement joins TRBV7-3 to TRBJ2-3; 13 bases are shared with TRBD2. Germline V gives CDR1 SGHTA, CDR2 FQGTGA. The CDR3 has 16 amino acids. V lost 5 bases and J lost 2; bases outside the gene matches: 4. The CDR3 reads CASSKTSGGHTDTQYF. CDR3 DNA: TGTGCCAGCAGCAAGACTAGCGGGGGGCACACAGATACGCAGTATTTT. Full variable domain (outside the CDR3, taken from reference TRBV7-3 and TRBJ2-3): GAGVSQTPSNKVTEKGKYVELRCDPISGHTALYWYRQSLGQGPEFLIYFQGTGAADDSGLPNDRFFAVRPEGSVSTLKIQRTERGDSAVYLCASSKTSGGHTDTQYFGPGTRLTVL.

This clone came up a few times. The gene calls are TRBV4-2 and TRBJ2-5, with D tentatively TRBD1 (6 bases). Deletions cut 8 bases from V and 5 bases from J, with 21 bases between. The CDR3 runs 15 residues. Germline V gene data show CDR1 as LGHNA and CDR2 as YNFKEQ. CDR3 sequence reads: CASRPGTQNGETQYF. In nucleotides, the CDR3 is TGTGCCAGCCGACCCGGGACACAGAATGGGGAGACCCAGTACTTC.

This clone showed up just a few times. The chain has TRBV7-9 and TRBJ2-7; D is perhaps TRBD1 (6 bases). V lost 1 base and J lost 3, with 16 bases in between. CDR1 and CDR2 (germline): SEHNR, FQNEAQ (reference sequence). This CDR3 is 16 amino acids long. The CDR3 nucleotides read TGTGCCAGCAGCTTAGGGACCGGGACATTTAACTACGAGCAGTACTTC. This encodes CASSLGTGTFNYEQYF.

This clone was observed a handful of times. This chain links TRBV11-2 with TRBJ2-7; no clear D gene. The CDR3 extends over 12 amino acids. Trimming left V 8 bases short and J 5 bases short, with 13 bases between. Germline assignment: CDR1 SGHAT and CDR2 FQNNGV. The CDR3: CASRSSGNEQYF. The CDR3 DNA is TGTGCCAGCCGATCTAGTGGGAACGAGCAGTACTTC.

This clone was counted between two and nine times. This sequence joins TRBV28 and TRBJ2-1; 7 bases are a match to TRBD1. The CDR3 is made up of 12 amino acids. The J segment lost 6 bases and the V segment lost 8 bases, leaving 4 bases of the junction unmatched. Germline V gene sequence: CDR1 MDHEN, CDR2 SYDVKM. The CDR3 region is CASRDRPNEQFF. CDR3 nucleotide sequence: TGTGCCAGCCGGGACAGACCCAATGAGCAGTTCTTC. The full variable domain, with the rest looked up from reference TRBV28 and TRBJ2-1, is DVKVTQSSRYLVKRTGEKVFLECVQDMDHENMFWYRQDPGLGLRLIYFSYDVKMKEKGDIPEGYSVSREKKERFSLILESASTNQTSMYLCASRDRPNEQFFGPGTRLTVL.

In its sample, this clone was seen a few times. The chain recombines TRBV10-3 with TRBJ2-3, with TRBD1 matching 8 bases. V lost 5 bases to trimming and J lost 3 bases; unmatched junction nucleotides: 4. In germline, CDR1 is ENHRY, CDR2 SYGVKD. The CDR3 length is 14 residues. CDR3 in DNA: TGTGCCATCAGTCTAGGACAGGGTACAGATACGCAGTATTTT. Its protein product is CAISLGQGTDTQYF.

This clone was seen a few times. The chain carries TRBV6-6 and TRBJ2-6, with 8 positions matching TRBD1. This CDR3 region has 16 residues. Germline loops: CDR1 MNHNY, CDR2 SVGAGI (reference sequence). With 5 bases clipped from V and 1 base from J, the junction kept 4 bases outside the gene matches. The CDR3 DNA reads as TGTGCCAGCAGTCCCTGGACAGGGTCTGGGGCCAACGTCCTGACTTTC. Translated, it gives CASSPWTGSGANVLTF.

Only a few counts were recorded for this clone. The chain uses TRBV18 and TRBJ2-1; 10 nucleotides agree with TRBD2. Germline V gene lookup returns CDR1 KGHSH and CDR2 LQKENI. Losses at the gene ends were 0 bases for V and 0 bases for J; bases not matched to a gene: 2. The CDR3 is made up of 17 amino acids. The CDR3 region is CASSPPVAGGSYNEQFF. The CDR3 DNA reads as TGTGCCAGCTCACCACCGGTAGCGGGAGGCTCCTACAATGAGCAGTTCTTC. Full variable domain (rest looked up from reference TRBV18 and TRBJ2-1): NAGVMQNPRHLVRRRGQEARLRCSPMKGHSHVYWYRQLPEEGLKFMVYLQKENIIDESGMPKERFSAEFPKEGPSILRIQQVVRGDSAAYFCASSPPVAGGSYNEQFFGPGTRLTVL.